Listed below are T cell receptor beta chains from one sample, sequenced in a study of shared clonotypes between healthy human individuals. Profiling relied on immunoSEQ multiplex PCR, and the TCRdb table lists in-frame clones only, not all of them. The table records under 650,000 clones, about 96% of them present only once. Sequenced material: naive CD4+ T cells sorted from blood. The origin of the receptors is a woman in her thirties in good health. Each CDR3 is given with its conserved first and last residue. D genes are given only for firm matches. For some rows the clone size is stated as once, few or many, or as a class when expanded; others skip it.

TRBD2	TRBV28	NA	TRBJ2-5	14	CASKAGGRGETQYF	TGTGCCAGCAAGGCGGGAGGCCGGGGGGAGACCCAGTACTTC
TRBD2	TRBV5-1	NA	TRBJ2-5	15	CASSSSGTSGETQYF	TGCGCCAGCAGCTCCTCCGGGACTAGCGGGGAGACCCAGTACTTC
TRBD2	TRBV7-8	NA	TRBJ2-3	15	CASSPHQLAGDTQYF	TGTGCCAGCAGCCCACATCAACTAGCGGGGGATACGCAGTATTTT
TRBD2	TRBV6-4	NA	TRBJ2-3	15	CASSDAGGSTDTQYF	TGTGCCAGCAGTGACGCGGGAGGAAGCACAGATACGCAGTATTTT
NA	TRBV10-2	NA	TRBJ1-6	13	CASRSGPYSPLHF	TGCGCCAGCAGGTCCGGACCTTATTCACCCCTCCACTTT
NA	TRBV7-9	NA	TRBJ1-5	15	CASSLEVGGNQPQHF	TGTGCCAGCAGCTTAGAGGTCGGGGGCAATCAGCCCCAGCATTTT
TRBD2	TRBV5-1	NA	TRBJ2-7	15	CASSLSTSGSDEQYF	TGCGCCAGCAGCTTGTCGACTAGCGGGAGTGACGAGCAGTACTTC
TRBD1	TRBV4-1	NA	TRBJ1-1	14	CASSRGQVRTEAFF	TGCGCCAGCAGCCGCGGACAGGTGAGAACTGAAGCTTTCTTT
TRBD2	TRBV11-3	NA	TRBJ2-1	14	CASSLSSGSYEQFF	TGTGCCAGCAGCTTATCTAGCGGGAGCTATGAGCAGTTCTTC
NA	TRBV7-2	NA	TRBJ2-1	15	CASSFSWISYNEQFF	TGTGCCAGCAGCTTTAGCTGGATCTCCTACAATGAGCAGTTCTTC
NA	TRBV7-9	once	TRBJ1-5	12	CASSSMDQPQHF	TGTGCCAGCAGCTCTATGGATCAGCCCCAGCATTTT
NA	TRBV5-1	NA	TRBJ1-1	15	CASSLTRGGRSEAFF	TGCGCCAGCAGCTTGACGCGAGGCGGGAGGAGTGAAGCTTTCTTT
NA	TRBV27	NA	TRBJ1-3	13	CASSFSLGNTIYF	TGTGCCAGCAGTTTTTCATTAGGAAACACCATATATTTT
NA	TRBV28	once	TRBJ1-5	13	CASSLKGSQPQHF	TGTGCCAGCAGTTTAAAGGGAAGTCAGCCCCAGCATTTT
NA	TRBV6-1	NA	TRBJ1-1	11	CASRGGTEAFF	TGTGCCAGCAGAGGTGGTACTGAAGCTTTCTTT
NA	TRBV5-4	NA	TRBJ2-7	14	CASSLVGDNREQYF	TGTGCCAGCAGCTTGGTTGGTGACAACCGCGAGCAGTACTTC
NA	TRBV5-1	once	TRBJ2-7	12	CASDRGAEEQYF	TGCGCCAGCGACCGGGGAGCTGAAGAGCAGTACTTC
NA	TRBV5-1	once	TRBJ2-3	16	CASSLVPRVGPDTQYF	TGCGCCAGCAGCTTGGTCCCCAGGGTTGGCCCAGATACGCAGTATTTT
NA	TRBV19	NA	TRBJ2-7	14	CASATDDSDYEQYF	TGTGCCAGTGCGACGGACGACTCGGACTACGAGCAGTACTTC
TRBD1	TRBV9	NA	TRBJ2-3	15	CASSPRTGDTDTQYF	TGTGCCAGCAGCCCCCGGACAGGCGACACAGATACGCAGTATTTT
TRBD2	TRBV28	NA	TRBJ2-7	15	CASSQRLAGAYEQYF	TGTGCCAGCAGTCAAAGACTAGCGGGAGCTTACGAGCAGTACTTC
NA	TRBV11-2	NA	TRBJ2-7	14	CASSLGGSKYEQYF	TGTGCCAGCAGCTTAGGGGGTAGTAAATACGAGCAGTACTTC
NA	TRBV7-2	NA	TRBJ1-5	13	CASSLKGSQPQHF	TGTGCCAGCAGCTTAAAGGGTTCTCAGCCCCAGCATTTT
NA	TRBV20-1	NA	TRBJ2-5	11	CSPLVQETQYF	TGCAGTCCCTTGGTTCAAGAGACCCAGTACTTC
NA	TRBV6-5	NA	TRBJ2-2	14	CASSYSRHTGELFF	TGTGCCAGCAGTTACTCCCGCCACACCGGGGAGCTGTTTTTT
TRBD1	TRBV30	NA	TRBJ1-4	13	CAGLTGKGEKLFF	TGTGCCGGGCTGACAGGGAAAGGTGAAAAACTGTTTTTT
TRBD2	TRBV28	NA	TRBJ2-7	15	CASRLGTSGRWEQYF	TGTGCCAGCAGACTCGGGACTAGCGGGAGGTGGGAGCAGTACTTC
NA	TRBV27	NA	TRBJ2-5	14	CASSSPGGRETQYF	TGTGCCAGCAGTTCCCCCGGGGGGCGAGAGACCCAGTACTTC
NA	TRBV11-2	NA	TRBJ2-7	13	CASSPGTTYEQYF	TGTGCCAGCAGCCCCGGGACCACCTACGAGCAGTACTTC
NA	TRBV5-1	NA	TRBJ2-2	18	CASSARRGLQDNTGELFF	TGCGCCAGCAGCGCTAGGAGAGGGTTACAGGATAACACCGGGGAGCTGTTTTTT
TRBD2	TRBV28	NA	TRBJ2-3	16	CASRGPRAGVADTQYF	TGTGCCAGCAGGGGGCCGAGGGCGGGAGTAGCAGATACGCAGTATTTT
NA	TRBV2	NA	TRBJ2-1	11	CASSYGLGQFF	TGTGCCAGCAGTTACGGTTTAGGGCAGTTCTTC
TRBD2	TRBV27	NA	TRBJ2-7	14	CASSPTSGTYEQYF	TGTGCCAGCAGTCCGACTAGCGGGACCTACGAGCAGTACTTC
NA	TRBV21-1	NA	TRBJ1-2	15	CASRPSLATAYGYTF	TGTGCCAGCAGGCCGTCTTTAGCTACAGCCTATGGCTACACCTTC
TRBD2	TRBV2	NA	TRBJ2-3	15	CASRGTSGYTDTQYF	TGTGCCAGCAGGGGTACTAGCGGATACACAGATACGCAGTATTTT
NA	TRBV10-3	NA	TRBJ1-4	13	CAISEEPNEKLFF	TGTGCCATCAGTGAAGAGCCTAATGAAAAACTGTTTTTT
NA	TRBV21-1	NA	TRBJ1-5	19	CASSKTTGTKDFSNQPQHF	TGTGCCAGCAGCAAAACGACCGGGACGAAAGACTTTAGCAATCAGCCCCAGCATTTT
NA	TRBV10-2	NA	TRBJ1-1	14	CASSESRGGTEAFF	TGCGCCAGCAGTGAGTCGAGAGGGGGCACTGAAGCTTTCTTT
NA	TRBV5-4	NA	TRBJ1-1	13	CASSLADGNEAFF	TGTGCCAGCAGCTTGGCCGACGGAAATGAAGCTTTCTTT
NA	TRBV6-5	NA	TRBJ2-1	15	CASSYRRSSYNEQFF	TGTGCCAGCAGTTACAGACGGAGCTCCTACAATGAGCAGTTCTTC
TRBD2	TRBV5-1	NA	TRBJ2-1	15	CATTAGTSGPNEQFF	TGCGCCACCACAGCCGGGACTAGCGGACCCAATGAGCAGTTCTTC
NA	TRBV27	NA	TRBJ1-6	14	CASSTSGLGSPLHF	TGTGCCAGCAGCACATCCGGACTGGGTTCACCCCTCCACTTT
TRBD1	TRBV18	NA	TRBJ1-5	13	CASSTGVGQPQHF	TGTGCCAGCTCGACAGGGGTAGGGCAGCCCCAGCATTTT
NA	TRBV28	once	TRBJ1-5	15	CASRYTLHSNQPQHF	TGTGCCAGCAGGTATACACTACATAGCAATCAGCCCCAGCATTTT
NA	TRBV19	NA	TRBJ2-2	17	CASSNPLTGVPTGELFF	TGTGCCAGTAGTAACCCGCTAACGGGAGTCCCCACCGGGGAGCTGTTTTTT
TRBD2	TRBV5-4	NA	TRBJ2-1	15	CASRGSSGRWDEQFF	TGTGCCAGCAGGGGGTCTAGCGGGAGGTGGGATGAGCAGTTCTTC
TRBD2	TRBV2	NA	TRBJ2-1	14	CASSGTSAAGEQFF	TGTGCCAGCAGTGGGACTAGCGCGGCCGGTGAGCAGTTCTTC
NA	TRBV19	NA	TRBJ1-5	15	CATKIRWSSNQPQHF	TGTGCCACTAAGATTAGGTGGTCCAGCAATCAGCCCCAGCATTTT
NA	TRBV7-2	NA	TRBJ1-2	15	CAELGGAVLNYGYTF	TGTGCCGAACTCGGTGGGGCAGTACTCAACTATGGCTACACCTTC
NA	TRBV9	NA	TRBJ2-7	14	CASSVDTLPYEQYF	TGTGCCAGCAGCGTAGACACTTTACCCTACGAGCAGTACTTC
NA	TRBV19	NA	TRBJ2-1	15	CASSSDYRSYNEQFF	TGTGCCAGTAGTTCAGACTATCGCTCCTACAATGAGCAGTTCTTC
NA	TRBV10-3	NA	TRBJ1-5	14	CAISGGQSNQPQHF	TGTGCCATCAGTGGTGGACAGAGCAATCAGCCCCAGCATTTT
TRBD2	TRBV18	NA	TRBJ2-1	17	CASSPRLTSGRDNEQFF	TGTGCCAGCTCACCACGACTGACTAGCGGGAGGGACAATGAGCAGTTCTTC
NA	TRBV28	NA	TRBJ1-2	15	CASSSRWGLYYGYTF	TGTGCCAGCAGTTCCCGGTGGGGTCTATACTATGGCTACACCTTC
NA	TRBV5-1	NA	TRBJ1-3	15	CASSADRHSGNTIYF	TGCGCCAGCAGCGCCGACAGGCATTCTGGAAACACCATATATTTT
NA	TRBV14	NA	TRBJ2-7	15	CASSQKTGISYEQYF	TGTGCCAGCAGCCAAAAGACAGGAATATCCTACGAGCAGTACTTC
NA	TRBV19	NA	TRBJ2-7	14	CASSTQWRNHEQYF	TGTGCCAGTAGTACGCAATGGCGAAACCACGAGCAGTACTTC
TRBD2	TRBV5-5	NA	TRBJ2-1	15	CASRIAGHGGGEQFF	TGTGCCAGCAGAATAGCGGGACATGGGGGAGGGGAGCAGTTCTTC
NA	TRBV19	NA	TRBJ2-2	14	CASSNLIGTGELFF	TGTGCCAGTAGTAATCTAATCGGCACCGGGGAGCTGTTTTTT
TRBD1	TRBV5-3	NA	TRBJ1-1	14	CARSLRGLNTEAFF	TGTGCCAGAAGCTTGAGGGGGCTGAACACTGAAGCTTTCTTT